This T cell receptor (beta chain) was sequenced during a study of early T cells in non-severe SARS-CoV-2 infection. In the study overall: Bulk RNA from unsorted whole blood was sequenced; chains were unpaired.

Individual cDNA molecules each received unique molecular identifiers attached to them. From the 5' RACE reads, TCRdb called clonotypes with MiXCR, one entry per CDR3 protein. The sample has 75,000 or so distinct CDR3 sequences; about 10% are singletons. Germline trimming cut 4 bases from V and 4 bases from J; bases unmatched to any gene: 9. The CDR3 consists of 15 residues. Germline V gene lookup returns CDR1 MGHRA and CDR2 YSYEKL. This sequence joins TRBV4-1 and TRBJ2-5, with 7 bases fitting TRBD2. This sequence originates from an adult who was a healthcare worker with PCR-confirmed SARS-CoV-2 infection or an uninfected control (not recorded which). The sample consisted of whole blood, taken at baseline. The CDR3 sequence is CASSPQTLARETQYF. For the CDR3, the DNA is TGCGCCAGCAGCCCCCAGACACTAGCGCGAGAGACCCAGTACTTC.